This T cell receptor beta chain was found in a study of T cell changes during pregnancy in multiple sclerosis. Sequencing used immunoSEQ multiplex PCR; TCRdb keeps in-frame clones, though not all of them. The table shows 30,000 to 45,000 clones, with approximately 92% occurring only once. V dropped 4 bases and J dropped 8 bases, with 22 bases sitting between them. Germline CDR1 is SGHDT and CDR2 is YYEEEE. The CDR3 consists of 16 residues. The specimen sequenced was PBMCs (not recorded whether the cells were cultured). J is TRBJ2-1 and V is TRBV5-6, with D perhaps given as TRBD1 or TRBD2 (5 bases each). The receptor's source is a female donor with multiple sclerosis, enrolled in a pregnancy study. In DNA, the CDR3 is TGTGCCAGCAGCAACTCCGGGACGGGAACCTGGGATGAGCAGTTCTTC. As protein: CASSNSGTGTWDEQFF.